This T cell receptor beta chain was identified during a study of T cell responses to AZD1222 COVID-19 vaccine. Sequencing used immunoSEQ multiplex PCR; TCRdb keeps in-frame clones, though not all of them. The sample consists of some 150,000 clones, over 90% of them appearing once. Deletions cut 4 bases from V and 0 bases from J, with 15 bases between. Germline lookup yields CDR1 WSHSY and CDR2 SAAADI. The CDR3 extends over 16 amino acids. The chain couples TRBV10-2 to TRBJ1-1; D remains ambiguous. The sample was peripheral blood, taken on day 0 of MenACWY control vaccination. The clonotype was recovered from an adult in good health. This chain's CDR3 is CASSALPVGMNTEAFF. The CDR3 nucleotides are TGCGCCAGCAGTGCCTTACCCGTAGGGATGAACACTGAAGCTTTCTTT.